Listed here are 9 T cell receptor beta chains from one sample, sequenced in a study of T cell responses to AZD1222 COVID-19 vaccine. Sequencing was performed with immunoSEQ multiplex PCR; in TCRdb, only in-frame clones are kept and a portion is missing. Seen here are 92,000 or so clones, about nine tenths observed once, and the top ten hold about 5.5%. Sequences were derived from peripheral blood, sampled 28 days after the second AZD1222 dose. These receptors were obtained from an adult who received the AZD1222 COVID-19 vaccine.

This clone was counted a single time. V is TRBV6-5 and J is TRBJ1-1, with D possibly being TRBD1 (6 bases). The V end lost 5 bases, the J end lost 6 bases, and 10 bases lay between the germline ends. This CDR3 spans 12 amino acids. Germline-derived CDR1 and CDR2 are MNHEY and SVGAGI. Here the CDR3 DNA reads TGTGCCAGCAGTCCAAGGGGGGCTGAAGCTTTCTTT. It is translated as CASSPRGAEAFF.

This chain links TRBV7-3 with TRBJ1-4, with D uncertain. The CDR3 contains 15 residues. With 0 bases removed from V and 0 bases from J, the gap between germline ends came to 5 bases. Per germline, CDR1 SGHTA and CDR2 FQGTGA. The CDR3 spells CASSLTAATNEKLFF. The CDR3 nucleotides read TGTGCCAGCAGCTTAACGGCAGCAACTAATGAAAAACTGTTTTTT. Full variable domain (rest looked up from reference TRBV7-3 and TRBJ1-4): GAGVSQTPSNKVTEKGKYVELRCDPISGHTALYWYRQSLGQGPEFLIYFQGTGAADDSGLPNDRFFAVRPEGSVSTLKIQRTERGDSAVYLCASSLTAATNEKLFFGSGTQLSVL.

This rearrangement joins TRBV7-9 to TRBJ1-6; perhaps TRBD1 as D (6 bases). The ends were cut back, 6 bases at V and 0 bases at J, with 15 bases in the middle. The CDR3 covers 17 residues. The germline CDR1 and CDR2 sequences are SEHNR and FQNEAQ (reference sequence). The CDR3 reads CASRSGQTSSYNSPLHF. As DNA, the CDR3 is TGTGCCAGCAGGTCCGGACAGACCAGCTCCTATAATTCACCCCTCCACTTT.

The chain is built from TRBV2 and TRBJ1-5; D gene ambiguous. Deletions cut 6 bases from V and 5 bases from J, with 17 bases between. The CDR3 contains 15 residues. Germline V gene data show CDR1 as SNHLY and CDR2 as FYNNEI. CDR3 bases: TGTGCCAGCAGAGGCCGGACCGTGGCCTATCAGCCCCAGCATTTT. The encoded protein is CASRGRTVAYQPQHF. Combining the CDR3 with reference TRBV2 and TRBJ1-5 gives the whole variable domain EPEVTQTPSHQVTQMGQEVILRCVPISNHLYFYWYRQILGQKVEFLVSFYNNEISEKSEIFDDQFSVERPDGSNFTLKIRSTKLEDSAMYFCASRGRTVAYQPQHFGDGTRLSIL.

The chain carries TRBV7-9 and TRBJ1-1; D ambiguous. Germline assignment: CDR1 SEHNR and CDR2 FQNEAQ (reference sequence). The V end lost 1 base, the J end lost 4 bases, and 13 bases lay between the germline ends. The CDR3 runs to 15 residues. CDR3 in amino acids: CASSLGLGAGTEAFF. For the CDR3, the DNA is TGTGCCAGCAGCTTAGGTCTGGGAGCGGGCACTGAAGCTTTCTTT.

V and J are TRBV6-5 and TRBJ1-2, with 8 bases that match TRBD1. The V and J ends lost 6 bases and 2 bases, in that order; junction bases with no gene match: 5. Looked up from germline, CDR1 is MNHEY and CDR2 is SVGAGI. CDR3 size: 14 residues. In DNA form, the CDR3 reads TGTGCCAGCAGCTCCGGGACAGGAAACTATGGCTACACCTTC. This translates into CASSSGTGNYGYTF.

For the CDR3, the DNA is TGCGCCAGCAGCCAAGTGGACAGACTGAACACTGAAGCTTTCTTT. Translated, it gives CASSQVDRLNTEAFF. This chain links TRBV4-1 with TRBJ1-1; possibly TRBD1 for D (6 bases). Germline values: CDR1 MGHRA, CDR2 YSYEKL. The V end was cut by 1 base, the J end by 0 bases, with 9 bases between. This CDR3 comprises 15 residues.

The chain couples TRBV5-4 to TRBJ2-7; D might be TRBD1 (6 bases). From germline, CDR1 is SGHNT and CDR2 YYREEE (reference sequence). V shed 2 bases and J shed 3 bases, with 21 bases lying between them. The CDR3 length is 17 residues. CDR3 in DNA: TGTGCCAGCAGCTTAGCTCCCCAGGGGATAAGAGGCTACGAGCAGTACTTC. It is translated as CASSLAPQGIRGYEQYF.

V usage is TRBV7-9 and J usage is TRBJ1-2; D is uncertain. Germline lookup yields CDR1 SEHNR and CDR2 FQNEAQ (reference sequence). Trimming left V 1 base short and J 2 bases short, with 8 bases between. The CDR3 sequence is 14 residues long. The CDR3 loop reads CASSLGGKNYGYTF. Written as DNA, the CDR3 is TGTGCCAGCAGCTTAGGTGGGAAAAACTATGGCTACACCTTC. Drawing the rest from reference TRBV7-9 and TRBJ1-2, the complete variable domain is DTGVSQNPRHKITKRGQNVTFRCDPISEHNRLYWYRQTLGQGPEFLTYFQNEAQLEKSRLLSDRFSAERPKGSFSTLEIQRTEQGDSAMYLCASSLGGKNYGYTFGSGTRLTVV.